These T cell receptor beta chains were read from a single sample in a study of blood T cell repertoires in COVID-19. TCRdb keeps only in-frame clones here, not all; method: immunoSEQ multiplex PCR. The sample shows 200,000 to 250,000 clones, roughly 83% of them seen only once. The sequencing input was peripheral blood. Receptors originate from a man at least 80 years old with acute or convalescent COVID-19. The CDR3 runs from the conserved cysteine through the conserved F or W. D genes are given only for firm matches. The size entry is marked missing in some rows and otherwise reads once, few, many or a size class.

>TRBJ1-1|TRBV4-2|-|-
CASSQDRGAEAFF
TGTGCCAGCAGCCAAGATAGAGGCGCTGAAGCTTTCTTT
>TRBJ1-4|TRBV11-2|-|-
CASSSALTGEKLFF
TGTGCCAGCAGCTCGGCACTCACCGGGGAAAAACTGTTTTTT
>TRBJ1-1|TRBV25-1|-|-
CASSPRTVNTEAFF
TGTGCCAGCAGTCCTCGGACAGTGAACACTGAAGCTTTCTTT
>TRBJ2-3|TRBV11-3|-|TRBD2
CASSRLAGADTQYF
TGTGCCAGCTCGAGGCTAGCGGGGGCGGATACGCAGTATTTT
>TRBJ1-6|TRBV3-1/TRBV3-2|-|TRBD1
CASSLGTDNSPLHF
TGTGCCAGCAGCCTCGGGACAGACAATTCACCCCTCCACTTT
>TRBJ2-7|TRBV24-1|-|-
CATSDHQQQAMYF
TGTGCCACCAGTGATCACCAACAACAGGCGATGTACTTC
>TRBJ2-3|TRBV28|-|-
CASSLGGATDTQYF
TGTGCCAGCAGTTTAGGGGGGGCGACAGATACGCAGTATTTT
>TRBJ2-1|TRBV29-1|-|TRBD2
CSVRGGSYNEQFF
TGCAGCGTTCGGGGGGGTTCCTACAATGAGCAGTTCTTC
>TRBJ2-3|TRBV6-5|-|-
CASPEGRGRTDTQYF
TGTGCCAGCCCGGAGGGGCGAGGGAGAACAGATACGCAGTATTTT
>TRBJ1-4|TRBV2|few|-
CASRAQGGDEKLFF
TGTGCCAGCAGGGCCCAAGGGGGAGATGAAAAACTGTTTTTT
>TRBJ1-2|TRBV7-2|-|TRBD1
CASSADRGQGYGYTF
TGTGCCAGCAGCGCGGACAGGGGGCAGGGCTATGGCTACACCTTC
>TRBJ1-2|TRBV7-2|-|-
CASSLGLYGYTF
TGTGCCAGCAGCTTAGGGCTTTATGGCTACACCTTC
>TRBJ1-6|TRBV2|-|-
CASSVSISPLHF
TGTGCCAGCAGTGTTTCCATTTCACCCCTCCACTTT
>TRBJ1-2|TRBV28|-|-
CASRTGVEGGYTF
TGTGCCAGCAGGACGGGAGTTGAGGGTGGCTACACCTTC
>TRBJ2-3|TRBV5-1|-|TRBD2
CASSLRQRGGTDTQYF
TGCGCCAGCAGCTTGCGACAGCGGGGGGGCACAGATACGCAGTATTTT
>TRBJ1-1|TRBV12-3/TRBV12-4|-|-
CASSPGTEAFF
TGTGCCAGCAGCCCCGGGACAGAAGCTTTCTTT
>TRBJ1-6|TRBV6-1|-|TRBD1
CASSDFGTANYSPLHF
TGTGCCAGCAGTGACTTTGGGACAGCCAATTATTCACCCCTCCACTTT
>TRBJ1-2|TRBV5-1|-|-
CASSPTPGGYGYTF
TGCGCCAGCAGCCCGACCCCGGGAGGGTATGGCTACACCTTC
>TRBJ2-2|TRBV27|few|-
CASSLYGGELFF
TGTGCCAGCAGTTTATACGGCGGGGAGCTGTTTTTT
>TRBJ2-2|TRBV2|once|-
CASSEEGLRTGELFF
TGTGCCAGCAGTGAGGAGGGCTTGAGGACCGGGGAGCTGTTTTTT
>TRBJ2-1|TRBV4-3|once|TRBD2
CASSQGGGSYNEQFF
TGCGCCAGCAGCCAAGGGGGGGGCTCCTACAATGAGCAGTTCTTC
>TRBJ1-1|TRBV28|-|-
CASSLWEEAFF
TGTGCCAGCAGTTTATGGGAGGAAGCTTTCTTT
>TRBJ2-3|TRBV25-1|-|-
CASSEYRRARTDTQYF
TGTGCCAGCAGTGAATATAGGAGGGCTCGCACAGATACGCAGTATTTT
>TRBJ2-7|TRBV7-2|once|TRBD2
CASSPAGAEGRYEQYF
TGTGCCAGCAGCCCAGCGGGAGCGGAGGGGAGGTACGAGCAGTACTTC
>TRBJ2-3|TRBV28|once|TRBD2
CASSSSGVTDTQYF
TGTGCCAGCAGTTCTAGCGGGGTAACAGATACGCAGTATTTT
>TRBJ2-7|TRBV2|-|-
CASSDPGRYEQYF
TGTGCCAGCAGTGACCCAGGGAGGTACGAGCAGTACTTC
>TRBJ2-3|TRBV3-1/TRBV3-2|-|-
CASTSTGDTQYF
TGTGCCAGCACTTCGACCGGGGATACGCAGTATTTT
>TRBJ2-5|TRBV6-4|-|TRBD1
CASSPWDRRETQYF
TGTGCCAGCAGTCCATGGGACAGGCGAGAGACCCAGTACTTC
>TRBJ2-5|TRBV4-3|-|-
CASSQDYTGGGETQYF
TGCGCCAGCAGCCAAGATTATACGGGTGGCGGGGAGACCCAGTACTTC
>TRBJ2-7|TRBV5-1|-|TRBD1
CASSGQGSEQYF
TGCGCCAGCAGCGGACAGGGATCCGAGCAGTACTTC
>TRBJ1-2|TRBV27|few|-
CASSLLQGIGYGYTF
TGTGCCAGCAGTTTATTACAGGGCATCGGCTATGGCTACACCTTC
>TRBJ2-1|TRBV5-1|-|-
CASSPGGRGNHEQFF
TGCGCCAGCAGCCCTGGAGGGCGGGGAAACCATGAGCAGTTCTTC
>TRBJ1-1|TRBV5-1|-|TRBD1
CASSPGTVNTEAFF
TGCGCCAGCAGCCCCGGGACAGTGAACACTGAAGCTTTCTTT
>TRBJ2-1|TRBV6-1|-|TRBD2
CASSESLADNEQFF
TGTGCCAGCAGTGAAAGCCTAGCGGACAATGAGCAGTTCTTC
>TRBJ1-1|TRBV18|-|-
CASSPPSQFEAFF
TGTGCCAGCTCACCACCGTCCCAATTTGAAGCTTTCTTT
>TRBJ2-7|TRBV12-3/TRBV12-4|-|TRBD2
CASSLLAGVEQYF
TGTGCCAGCAGTCTACTAGCGGGAGTCGAGCAGTACTTC
>TRBJ2-1|TRBV5-1|-|-
CASSPDRFTINNNEQFF
TGCGCCAGCAGCCCCGACAGATTCACCATCAACAACAATGAGCAGTTCTTC
>TRBJ2-2|TRBV7-3|few|TRBD2
CASSPTSGRADGELFF
TGTGCCAGCAGCCCAACTAGCGGGAGGGCCGACGGGGAGCTGTTTTTT
>TRBJ2-7|TRBV6-2/TRBV6-3|-|-
CASGSDTLYEQYF
TGTGCCAGCGGTTCGGACACCCTCTACGAGCAGTACTTC
>TRBJ1-2|TRBV3-1/TRBV3-2|few|-
CASSQGGSDYTF
TGTGCCAGCAGCCAAGGTGGCAGCGACTACACCTTC
>TRBJ1-6|TRBV3-1/TRBV3-2|-|-
CASSQEGVSPLHF
TGTGCCAGCAGCCAAGAGGGAGTGTCACCCCTCCACTTT
>TRBJ2-4|TRBV12-3/TRBV12-4|-|-
CASSLAAKNIQYF
TGTGCCAGCAGTTTGGCAGCCAAAAACATTCAGTACTTC
>TRBJ1-1|TRBV18|-|-
CASSLRRTAEAFF
TGTGCCAGCTCCCTCCGACGAACAGCTGAAGCTTTCTTT
>TRBJ2-5|TRBV29-1|few|-
CSVGLSETQYF
TGCAGCGTTGGTCTCTCTGAGACCCAGTACTTC
>TRBJ1-1|TRBV28|-|-
CASKGTGRSTEAFF
TGTGCCAGCAAGGGTACAGGGAGAAGCACTGAAGCTTTCTTT
>TRBJ2-2|TRBV19|-|-
CASSIVRSEVTGELFF
TGTGCCAGTAGTATAGTCCGATCCGAGGTCACCGGGGAGCTGTTTTTT
>TRBJ1-2|TRBV9|-|TRBD1
CASSVLGTGLIANYGYTF
TGTGCCAGCAGCGTCCTCGGGACAGGGTTAATAGCTAACTATGGCTACACCTTC
>TRBJ1-4|TRBV5-1|-|-
CASSLQAQGTNEKLFF
TGCGCCAGCAGCCTCCAGGCACAGGGAACTAATGAAAAACTGTTTTTT
>TRBJ2-3|TRBV21-1|once|-
CASTPTLAGRTDTQYF
TGTGCCAGCACCCCGACGCTAGCGGGGCGCACAGATACGCAGTATTTT
>TRBJ1-4|TRBV7-9|-|-
CASSFGQNNEKLFF
TGTGCCAGCAGCTTCGGACAGAATAATGAAAAACTGTTTTTT
>TRBJ1-5|TRBV28|-|-
CASLGGAGNQPQHF
TGTGCCAGTCTAGGGGGGGCCGGCAATCAGCCCCAGCATTTT